Sequencing of this T cell receptor (beta chain) was carried out in a study of cytomegalovirus exposure and HLA in healthy donors. CDR1 is LNHDA, CDR2 SQIVND, per germline (reference sequence). V shed 6 bases, J shed 7 bases, and the junction held 8 bases outside the gene matches. The CDR3 is 15 residues long. Use of 60 Vbeta and 13 Jbeta primers characterized the PCR. Data came from immunoSEQ multiplex PCR; TCRdb stores just in-frame clones and leaves some out. The data hold about 150,000 clones, with around 84% observed a single time. Specimen: PBMCs. This sequence joins TRBV19 and TRBJ1-6, with 8 bases fitting TRBD1. This clonotype was obtained from a boy younger than 10 in good health and CMV-seronegative. CDR3 residues: CASSQGQGSNSPLHF. Here the CDR3 DNA reads TGTGCCAGTAGCCAAGGACAGGGTAGCAATTCACCCCTCCACTTT.